These 3 T cell receptor beta chains share one sample of origin, sequenced in a study of shared clonotypes between healthy human individuals. Generated by immunoSEQ multiplex PCR, the TCRdb table keeps only in-frame clones and is missing some. The sample comprises more than 850,000 clones, around 78% of which are singletons, and under 0.65% rests with the top ten. Sequencing used memory CD4+ T cells from PBMCs. Noted subset: CD45RA-negative fraction. The receptors stem from a man aged 18-30 years in good health. Some clones in this sample may be carry-over from other donors' samples.

The CDR3 region is CASREWQGGEQYF. CDR3 in DNA: TGTGCCAGCAGGGAATGGCAGGGGGGCGAGCAGTACTTC. The chain links TRBV2 to TRBJ2-7; weak D call: TRBD1 (7 bases). In germline, CDR1 is SNHLY, CDR2 FYNNEI. There are 13 residues in the CDR3. The V gene lost 6 bases and the J gene lost 6 bases, with 15 bases spanning the gap.

The rearrangement joins TRBV2 to TRBJ1-1; D perhaps matches TRBD1 (5 bases). CDR1 is SNHLY, CDR2 FYNNEI, per germline. This CDR3 is 13 amino acids long. V was clipped by 4 bases and J by 10 bases, with 16 bases between them. This CDR3 is CASSGGGTGRAFF. For the CDR3, the DNA is TGTGCCAGCAGTGGGGGCGGAACAGGTCGAGCTTTCTTT.

This clone was detected a few times. The V gene is TRBV6-1, the J gene TRBJ2-4; 12 bases agree with TRBD1. The CDR3 spans 15 residues. Germline V CDR1 and CDR2: MNHNS, SASEGT. The ends lost 6 bases at V and 2 bases at J; junction bases unmatched: 2. The chain's CDR3 is CASRGQGAPKNIQYF. CDR3 DNA sequence: TGTGCCAGCAGGGGACAGGGGGCACCCAAAAACATTCAGTACTTC.